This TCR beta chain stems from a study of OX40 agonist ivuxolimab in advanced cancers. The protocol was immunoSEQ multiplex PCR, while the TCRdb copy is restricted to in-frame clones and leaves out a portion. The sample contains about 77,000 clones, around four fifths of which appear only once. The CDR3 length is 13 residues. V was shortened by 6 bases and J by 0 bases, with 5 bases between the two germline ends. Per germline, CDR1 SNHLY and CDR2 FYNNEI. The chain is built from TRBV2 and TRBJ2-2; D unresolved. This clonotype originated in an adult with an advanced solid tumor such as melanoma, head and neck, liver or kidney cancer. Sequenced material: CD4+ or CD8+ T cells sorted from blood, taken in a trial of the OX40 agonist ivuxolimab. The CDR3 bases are TGTGCCAGCAGGGGCACGAACACCGGGGAGCTGTTTTTT. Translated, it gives CASRGTNTGELFF.